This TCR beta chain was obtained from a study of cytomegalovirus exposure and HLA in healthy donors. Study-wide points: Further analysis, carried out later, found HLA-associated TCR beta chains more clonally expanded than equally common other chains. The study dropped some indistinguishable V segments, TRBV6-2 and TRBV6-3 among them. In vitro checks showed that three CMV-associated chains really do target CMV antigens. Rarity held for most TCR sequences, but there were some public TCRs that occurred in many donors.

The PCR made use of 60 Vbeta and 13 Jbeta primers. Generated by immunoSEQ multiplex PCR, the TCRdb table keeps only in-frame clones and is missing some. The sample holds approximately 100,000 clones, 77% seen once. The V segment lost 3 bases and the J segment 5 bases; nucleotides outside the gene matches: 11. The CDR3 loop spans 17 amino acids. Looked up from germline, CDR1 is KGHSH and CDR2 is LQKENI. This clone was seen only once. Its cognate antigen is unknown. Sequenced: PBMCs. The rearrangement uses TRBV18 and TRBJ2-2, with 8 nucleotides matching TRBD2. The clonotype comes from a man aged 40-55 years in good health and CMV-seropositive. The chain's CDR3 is CASSPSVSGGGTGELFF. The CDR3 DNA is TGTGCCAGCTCACCTTCTGTCTCCGGCGGGGGGACCGGGGAGCTGTTTTTT.